This TCR beta chain was recovered during a study of intratumoral heterogeneity in liver cancer. This clone is classed as medium-sized (0.01 to 0.1%). CDR3 length: 13 amino acids. V was clipped by 4 bases and J by 4 bases, with 10 bases between them. Tumour samples came from separate, distinct regions of the hepatocellular carcinoma nodule. TCRdb's table, derived via immunoSEQ multiplex PCR, lists solely in-frame clones and lacks some. The sample carries more than 3,000 clones, about 47% recorded once. The sequenced sample was tumor tissue, obtained before any cancer treatment. The sequence came from a man in his sixties or seventies with hepatocellular carcinoma. The chain couples TRBV12-3 or TRBV12-4 to TRBJ1-2; D is ambiguous. CDR3 DNA sequence: TGTGCCAGCAGTTCCCTCGGCAGCTATGGCTACACCTTC. As protein: CASSSLGSYGYTF.